Listed here are 11 T cell receptor beta chains from one sample, sequenced in a study of CD8+ T cells in alopecia areata. The treatment was: oral pan-JAK inhibitor, 5-10 mg twice daily. The authors extracted RNA and reverse transcribed it into cDNA as the sequencing template. The repertoire was sequenced with immunoSEQ multiplex PCR; TCRdb's copy has only in-frame clones and lacks some. The sample includes 110,000 to 150,000 clones, roughly 82% of them seen just once. The sequences come from CD8+ T cells sorted from blood, collected at week 4, from a patient treated with tofacitinib. These TCRs come from a human donor with alopecia areata.

The chain is built from TRBV7-2 and TRBJ2-4; D may be TRBD1 (6 bases). Germline V gene sequence: CDR1 SGHTA, CDR2 FQGNSA. The CDR3 covers 16 residues. Deletions cut 5 bases from V and 6 bases from J, with 20 bases between. The CDR3 region has the DNA TGTGCCAGCAGCCCTCTTGGGGGCCGGGAATCAAACATTCAGTACTTC. It is translated as CASSPLGGRESNIQYF.

The gene calls are TRBV5-1 and TRBJ2-7; no definite D call. Germline V gives CDR1 SGHRS, CDR2 YFSETQ. This CDR3 is 14 amino acids long. V lost 0 bases and J lost 2, with 9 bases in between. The CDR3 reads CASSLDQDAYEQYF. The CDR3 nucleotides read TGCGCCAGCAGCTTGGATCAAGACGCCTACGAGCAGTACTTC. Supplemented by reference TRBV5-1 and TRBJ2-7, the full variable domain reads KAGVTQTPRYLIKTRGQQVTLSCSPISGHRSVSWYQQTPGQGLQFLFEYFSETQRNKGNFPGRFSGRQFSNSRSEMNVSTLELGDSALYLCASSLDQDAYEQYFGPGTRLTVT.

The chain couples TRBV4-2 to TRBJ2-7; D is possibly TRBD1 or TRBD2 (5 bases each). This CDR3 contains 16 residues. CDR1 LGHNA and CDR2 YNFKEQ come from the germline V gene. Trimming took 0 bases from V and 3 from J, leaving 15 bases between them. This CDR3 reads CASSQEFSGTGYEQYF. The CDR3 DNA reads as TGTGCCAGCAGCCAAGAGTTTTCGGGGACCGGCTACGAGCAGTACTTC.

The chain has TRBV30 and TRBJ1-6; D is undetermined. The V and J ends lost 4 bases and 0 bases respectively, with 10 bases between them. Germline V gives CDR1 GTSNPN, CDR2 SVGIG (reference sequence). CDR3 size: 15 residues. The CDR3 region is CAWTGLGSYNSPLHF. DNA for the CDR3: TGTGCCTGGACGGGGTTGGGCTCCTATAATTCACCCCTCCACTTT.

The chain has TRBV7-9 and TRBJ1-2, with 8 bases identical to TRBD1. Germline CDR1 reads SEHNR; CDR2 reads FQNEAQ (reference sequence). J was trimmed by 4 bases and V by 5 bases; bases with no gene match: 6. The CDR3 covers 14 residues. The CDR3 DNA reads as TGTGCCAGCAGCCCCGGACAGGGACTCTATGGCTACACCTTC. This codes for CASSPGQGLYGYTF.

The chain recombines TRBV27 with TRBJ2-7; D is ambiguous. The CDR3 consists of 13 residues. Germline V gives CDR1 MNHEY, CDR2 SMNVEV (reference sequence). V was cut by 5 bases and J by 0 bases, with 8 bases left in between. CDR3 region: CASSQSISYEQYF. The CDR3 DNA reads TGTGCCAGCAGTCAGTCAATCTCCTACGAGCAGTACTTC.

This rearrangement joins TRBV6-5 to TRBJ2-7; TRBD1 is a possible D gene (6 bases). This CDR3 region has 14 residues. Germline V lookup: CDR1 MNHEY, CDR2 SVGAGI. The germline V and J ends were trimmed by 2 bases and 2 bases, with 10 bases remaining between them. The CDR3 sequence: CASSYTGFTYEQYF. CDR3 coding DNA: TGTGCCAGCAGTTACACAGGGTTCACCTACGAGCAGTACTTC.

The CDR3 coding sequence is TGTGCCAGCAGCTTAGAAATGGGGATTTACACAGATACGCAGTATTTT. This translates into CASSLEMGIYTDTQYF. V and J are TRBV13 and TRBJ2-3, with D unclear. This CDR3 has 16 residues. The V end was cut by 1 base, the J end by 2 bases, with 13 bases between. Germline V gives CDR1 PRHDT, CDR2 FYEKMQ (reference sequence).

This chain links TRBV4-1 with TRBJ1-2; D uncertain. This CDR3 is built from 16 residues. V gave up 3 bases and J gave up 3 bases, with 17 bases separating them. Per germline, CDR1 MGHRA and CDR2 YSYEKL. The CDR3 DNA follows: TGCGCCAGCAGCCACGCATTCTCGGAGGTGGACTATGGCTACACCTTC. Encoded protein: CASSHAFSEVDYGYTF.

This chain connects TRBV7-2 to TRBJ2-1, with TRBD1 as a possible D gene (5 bases). V shed 5 bases and J shed 5 bases, with 19 bases lying between them. This CDR3 region has 16 residues. Germline loops: CDR1 SGHTA, CDR2 FQGNSA. The CDR3 DNA is TGTGCCAGCAGCCCCAGCTCGTACAGGATCGACAATGAGCAGTTCTTC. This encodes CASSPSSYRIDNEQFF.

The chain employs TRBV27 and TRBJ2-1; perhaps TRBD2 as D (5 bases). V shed 4 bases and J shed 5 bases, with 12 bases lying between them. Germline V gene data show CDR1 as MNHEY and CDR2 as SMNVEV (reference sequence). This CDR3 is built from 14 residues. CDR3 in amino acids: CASSYYRGDNEQFF. The DNA for the CDR3 is TGTGCCAGCAGTTACTACCGGGGAGACAATGAGCAGTTCTTC.